Listed below are T cell receptor beta chains from one sample, sequenced in a study of CXCR3-negative and CXCR3-positive naive CD8 T cells. TCRdb reanalyzed the 5' RACE reads, giving one entry per CDR3 protein sequence and no DNA. Its table lists about 38,000 distinct CDR3 sequences. The sample taken for sequencing was memory CD8+ T cells from blood. These receptors came from a human donor in good health. Some clones in this sample may be carry-over from other donors' samples. CDR3s include the opening cysteine and the closing phenylalanine or tryptophan. Clone size, where shown, is once, few, many, or a class for clones that have expanded.

j_gene: TRBJ2-2; abundance: NA; len: 17; v_gene: TRBV3-1; CDR3aa: CACQTSGGFDDTGELFF
j_gene: TRBJ2-3; abundance: NA; len: 16; v_gene: TRBV15; CDR3aa: CATSIQTGTLSDTQYF
j_gene: TRBJ2-7; abundance: NA; len: 16; v_gene: TRBV11-2; CDR3aa: CASRSPGQGFGYEQYF
j_gene: TRBJ2-7; abundance: NA; len: 17; v_gene: TRBV20-1; CDR3aa: CSAAKPPGEGGPNEQYF
j_gene: TRBJ2-1; abundance: medium-sized; len: 13; v_gene: TRBV2; CDR3aa: CASRGGRYNEQFF
j_gene: TRBJ2-7; abundance: NA; len: 13; v_gene: TRBV20-1; CDR3aa: CSAPGPRIYEQYF
j_gene: TRBJ2-5; abundance: NA; len: 16; v_gene: TRBV11-2; CDR3aa: CASSLGPGNTQETQYF
j_gene: TRBJ2-6; abundance: NA; len: 16; v_gene: TRBV15; CDR3aa: CATSRGTDSGANVLTF
j_gene: TRBJ2-5; abundance: NA; len: 14; v_gene: TRBV6-2/TRBV6-3; CDR3aa: CASSYGLARETQYF
j_gene: TRBJ1-3; abundance: NA; len: 16; v_gene: TRBV7-2; CDR3aa: CASSFMPGSGENTIYF
j_gene: TRBJ2-7; abundance: NA; len: 15; v_gene: TRBV29-1; CDR3aa: CSVEDETVPSYEQYF
j_gene: TRBJ1-1; abundance: large; len: 13; v_gene: TRBV6-2/TRBV6-3; CDR3aa: CASSAAENTEAFF
j_gene: TRBJ2-5; abundance: NA; len: 21; v_gene: TRBV11-2; CDR3aa: CASSFAPATLPGAGLQETQYF
j_gene: TRBJ2-1; abundance: NA; len: 15; v_gene: TRBV4-1; CDR3aa: CASSHLWTTSDEQFF
j_gene: TRBJ2-7; abundance: NA; len: 14; v_gene: TRBV12-3/TRBV12-4; CDR3aa: CASSLPGQSYEQYF
j_gene: TRBJ2-7; abundance: NA; len: 14; v_gene: TRBV7-8; CDR3aa: CASSLRGKAYEQYF
j_gene: TRBJ2-1; abundance: NA; len: 16; v_gene: TRBV7-2; CDR3aa: CASSSVQGLAIDEQFF
j_gene: TRBJ2-7; abundance: NA; len: 17; v_gene: TRBV10-3; CDR3aa: CAISESSGGESSYEQYF
j_gene: TRBJ1-6; abundance: NA; len: 13; v_gene: TRBV27; CDR3aa: CASSLSRDSPLHF
j_gene: TRBJ2-7; abundance: NA; len: 16; v_gene: TRBV7-9; CDR3aa: CASSSGRDRGNYEQYF
j_gene: TRBJ1-5; abundance: NA; len: 14; v_gene: TRBV7-9; CDR3aa: CASGLGGSNQPQHF
j_gene: TRBJ2-3; abundance: NA; len: 13; v_gene: TRBV6-6; CDR3aa: CASSYSGKDTQYF
j_gene: TRBJ2-1; abundance: NA; len: 12; v_gene: TRBV20-1; CDR3aa: CSAMDRYNEQFF
j_gene: TRBJ2-2; abundance: NA; len: 13; v_gene: TRBV6-4; CDR3aa: CASSEGDYAELFF
j_gene: TRBJ2-7; abundance: NA; len: 15; v_gene: TRBV24-1; CDR3aa: CATSEGSGGSYEQYF
j_gene: TRBJ2-7; abundance: NA; len: 15; v_gene: TRBV6-6; CDR3aa: CASSLERVGSYEQYF
j_gene: TRBJ1-2; abundance: NA; len: 11; v_gene: TRBV29-1; CDR3aa: CSVVSQGGYTF
j_gene: TRBJ2-1; abundance: NA; len: 16; v_gene: TRBV11-3; CDR3aa: CASSPRLAGPLEEQFF
j_gene: TRBJ1-6; abundance: NA; len: 14; v_gene: TRBV6-2/TRBV6-3; CDR3aa: CASSPGTGVSPLHF
j_gene: TRBJ2-7; abundance: NA; len: 15; v_gene: TRBV28; CDR3aa: CASRVQASGTYEQYF
j_gene: TRBJ1-6; abundance: NA; len: 15; v_gene: TRBV11-2; CDR3aa: CASSLGSDYNSPLHF
j_gene: TRBJ2-2; abundance: NA; len: 13; v_gene: TRBV7-6; CDR3aa: CASSPRAAGELFF
j_gene: TRBJ2-7; abundance: NA; len: 14; v_gene: TRBV5-1; CDR3aa: CASKPGQGIYEQYF
j_gene: TRBJ2-3; abundance: NA; len: 15; v_gene: TRBV6-1; CDR3aa: CASSELAAGPDTQYF
j_gene: TRBJ2-3; abundance: NA; len: 12; v_gene: TRBV29-1; CDR3aa: CSVPGNTDTQYF
j_gene: TRBJ2-7; abundance: NA; len: 17; v_gene: TRBV28; CDR3aa: CASSLISTGTVSYEQYF
j_gene: TRBJ2-1; abundance: NA; len: 17; v_gene: TRBV7-9; CDR3aa: CASITEISDSGTNEQFF
j_gene: TRBJ2-7; abundance: NA; len: 16; v_gene: TRBV7-2; CDR3aa: CASSLGLAGGGYEQYF
j_gene: TRBJ1-1; abundance: NA; len: 12; v_gene: TRBV2; CDR3aa: CASSEDTTEAFF
j_gene: TRBJ2-7; abundance: NA; len: 14; v_gene: TRBV27; CDR3aa: CASSTSGGPYEQYF
j_gene: TRBJ2-7; abundance: NA; len: 12; v_gene: TRBV4-2; CDR3aa: CASSQDLYEQYF
j_gene: TRBJ2-3; abundance: NA; len: 14; v_gene: TRBV6-5; CDR3aa: CASSSHPRADTQYF
j_gene: TRBJ2-2; abundance: NA; len: 16; v_gene: TRBV6-4; CDR3aa: CASSPTMGSDTGELFF
j_gene: TRBJ2-2; abundance: NA; len: 16; v_gene: TRBV29-1; CDR3aa: CSVVLAGGQNTGELFF
j_gene: TRBJ2-1; abundance: NA; len: 17; v_gene: TRBV11-2; CDR3aa: CASSSPFGRVTYNEQFF
j_gene: TRBJ2-1; abundance: NA; len: 17; v_gene: TRBV6-2/TRBV6-3; CDR3aa: CASSLVRPTSPYNEQFF
j_gene: TRBJ2-7; abundance: NA; len: 14; v_gene: TRBV20-1; CDR3aa: CSAPLTGLNYEQYF
j_gene: TRBJ1-4; abundance: NA; len: 15; v_gene: TRBV28; CDR3aa: CASRSWISTNEKLFF
j_gene: TRBJ2-5; abundance: NA; len: 15; v_gene: TRBV15; CDR3aa: CATSRGRQGIETQYF
j_gene: TRBJ2-3; abundance: NA; len: 15; v_gene: TRBV29-1; CDR3aa: CSVAPTGPSEDTQYF